This TCR beta chain was recovered during a study of T cells in Graves' hyperthyroidism and ophthalmopathy. The CDR3 is made up of 15 amino acids. CDR1 and CDR2 (germline): LGHDT, YNNKEL (reference sequence). V lost 2 bases and J 0 bases, leaving 10 bases between the germline ends. This clonotype was counted ten times or more. Amplified TCR beta CDR3 regions derived from RNA transcripts. HTBI primers were the set used in a first-round RT-PCR of the TCR CDR3. TCRdb processed the multiplex PCR reads anew with MiXCR; each CDR3 protein has one entry. The sample holds hundreds of thousands of distinct CDR3 sequences; around a sixth are singletons and the top ten take roughly 8%. Pregnant or lactating patients were excluded, as were those with uncontrolled infection or other autoimmune disease.

V usage is TRBV3-1 and J usage is TRBJ2-5; D not resolved. The sequence was obtained from a woman between 18 and 30 years old with Graves' hyperthyroidism. Sequencing was done on a sample of blood. CDR3 nucleotide sequence: TGTGCCAGCAGCCAATCCGGGCTGTACCAAGAGACCCAGTACTTC. It encodes CASSQSGLYQETQYF.